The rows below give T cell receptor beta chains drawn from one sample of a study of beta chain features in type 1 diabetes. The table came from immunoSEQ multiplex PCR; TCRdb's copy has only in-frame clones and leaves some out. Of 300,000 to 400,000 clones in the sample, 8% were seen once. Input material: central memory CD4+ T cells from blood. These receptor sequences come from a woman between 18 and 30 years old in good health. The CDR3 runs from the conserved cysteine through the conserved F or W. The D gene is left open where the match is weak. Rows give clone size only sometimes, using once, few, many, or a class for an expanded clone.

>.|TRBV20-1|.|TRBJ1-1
CSAPLNTEAFF
TGCAGTGCCCCACTGAACACTGAAGCTTTCTTT
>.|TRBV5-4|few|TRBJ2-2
CASSRKTAPNTGELFF
TGTGCCAGCAGTAGGAAGACAGCCCCGAACACCGGGGAGCTGTTTTTT
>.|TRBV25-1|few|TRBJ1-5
CASSEYWGQEPQHF
TGTGCCAGCAGTGAATACTGGGGGCAGGAGCCCCAGCATTTT
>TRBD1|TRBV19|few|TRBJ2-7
CASSISRDRDYEQYF
TGTGCCAGTAGTATTTCCCGGGACAGGGACTACGAGCAGTACTTC
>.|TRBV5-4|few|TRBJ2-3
CASSFGWGDQTTDTQYF
TGTGCCAGCAGTTTTGGCTGGGGAGATCAAACCACAGATACGCAGTATTTT
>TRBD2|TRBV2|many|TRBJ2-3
CASAGLAGGPGTDTQYF
TGTGCCAGCGCGGGACTAGCGGGAGGGCCGGGCACAGATACGCAGTATTTT
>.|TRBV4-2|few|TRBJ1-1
CASSQAPHGTLGDTEAFF
TGTGCCAGCAGCCAAGCTCCCCACGGGACCCTTGGGGACACTGAAGCTTTCTTT
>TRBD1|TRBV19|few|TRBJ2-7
CASRDGQGPYEQYF
TGTGCCAGTAGGGACGGACAGGGTCCCTACGAGCAGTACTTC
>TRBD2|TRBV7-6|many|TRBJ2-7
CASSPKKETSASYEQYF
TGTGCCAGCAGCCCGAAAAAGGAGACTAGCGCTAGCTACGAGCAGTACTTC
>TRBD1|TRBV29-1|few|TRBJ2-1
CSVQVGTAYNEQFF
TGCAGCGTTCAGGTGGGGACAGCCTACAATGAGCAGTTCTTC
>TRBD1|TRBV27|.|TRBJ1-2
CASSSRRTGRSYGYTF
TGTGCCAGCAGTTCGCGAAGGACAGGGAGGAGCTATGGCTACACCTTC
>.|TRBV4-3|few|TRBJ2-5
CASSQRLEIAAPQYF
TGCGCCAGCAGCCAGAGACTAGAGATCGCCGCGCCCCAGTACTTC
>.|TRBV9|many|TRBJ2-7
CASSVGDSRGEQYF
TGTGCCAGCAGCGTGGGAGATAGCCGAGGCGAGCAGTACTTC
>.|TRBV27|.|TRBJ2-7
CASSFPGTPSNF
TGTGCCAGCAGTTTTCCCGGGACCCCGAGTAACTTC
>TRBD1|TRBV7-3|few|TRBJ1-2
CASSLSRDRHYGYTF
TGTGCCAGCAGCTTATCTAGGGACAGACACTATGGCTACACCTTC
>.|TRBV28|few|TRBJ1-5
CASSPAGQWNQPQHF
TGTGCCAGCAGTCCAGCCGGACAGTGGAATCAGCCCCAGCATTTT
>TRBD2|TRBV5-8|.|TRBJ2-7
CASSQEGTSEIYEQYF
TGTGCCAGCAGCCAAGAAGGGACTAGCGAGATCTACGAGCAGTACTTC
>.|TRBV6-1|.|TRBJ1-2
CASSHPGYTF
TGTGCCAGCAGCCACCCGGGCTACACCTTC
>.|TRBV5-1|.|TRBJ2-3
CASSTRGMDTQYF
TGCGCCAGCAGCACCCGAGGAATGGATACGCAGTATTTT
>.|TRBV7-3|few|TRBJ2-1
CASSAYGEQFF
TGTGCCAGCAGCGCATATGGGGAGCAGTTCTTC
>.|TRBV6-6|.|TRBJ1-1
CASSLRTAQAFF
TGTGCCAGCAGTTTACGGACGGCCCAAGCTTTCTTT
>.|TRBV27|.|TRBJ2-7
CASRKRNALYEQYF
TGTGCCAGCAGAAAAAGAAATGCGCTCTACGAGCAGTACTTC
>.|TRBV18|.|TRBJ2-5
CASSQLEQETQYF
TGTGCCAGCTCACAGCTGGAGCAAGAGACCCAGTACTTC
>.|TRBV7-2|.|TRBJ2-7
CASSLVYAAEQYF
TGTGCCAGCAGCTTAGTCTACGCCGCCGAGCAGTACTTC
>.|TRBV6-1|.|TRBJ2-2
CASSAGPATGELFF
TGTGCCAGCAGTGCTGGGCCGGCCACCGGGGAGCTGTTTTTT
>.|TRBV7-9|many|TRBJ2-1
CASSPVRGPYNEQFF
TGTGCCAGCAGCCCCGTGCGGGGGCCCTACAATGAGCAGTTCTTC
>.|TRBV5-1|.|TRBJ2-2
CASSPGRELFF
TGCGCCAGCAGCCCCGGGCGGGAGCTGTTTTTT
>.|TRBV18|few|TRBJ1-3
CASSPQRDSGNTIYF
TGTGCCAGCTCACCACAAAGGGACTCTGGAAACACCATATATTTT
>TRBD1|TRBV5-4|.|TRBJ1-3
CASSSRTGSGNTIYF
TGTGCCAGCAGCTCGAGGACAGGGTCAGGAAACACCATATATTTT
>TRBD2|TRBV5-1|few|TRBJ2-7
CASSLLGEGRGEQYF
TGCGCCAGCAGCTTGTTGGGGGAGGGCCGAGGGGAGCAGTACTTC